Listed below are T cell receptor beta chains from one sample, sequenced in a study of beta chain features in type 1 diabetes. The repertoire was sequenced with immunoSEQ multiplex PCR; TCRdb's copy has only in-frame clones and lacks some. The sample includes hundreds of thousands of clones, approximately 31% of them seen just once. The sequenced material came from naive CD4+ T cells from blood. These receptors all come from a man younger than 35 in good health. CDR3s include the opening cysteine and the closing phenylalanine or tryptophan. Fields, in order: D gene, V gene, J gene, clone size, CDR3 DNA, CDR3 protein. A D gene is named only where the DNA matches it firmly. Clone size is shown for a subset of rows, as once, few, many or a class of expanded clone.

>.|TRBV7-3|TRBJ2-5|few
TGTGCCAGCAGCCCCGCCGGGACGGTGGGGGAGACCCAGTACTTC
CASSPAGTVGETQYF
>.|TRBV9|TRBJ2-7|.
TGTGCCAGCAGCGGGCTTTCTAGCACCTACGAGCAGTACTTC
CASSGLSSTYEQYF
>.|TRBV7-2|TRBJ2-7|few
TGTGCCAGCAGTCTCAGGTCAGGCGAGCAGTACTTC
CASSLRSGEQYF
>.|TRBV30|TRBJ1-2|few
TGTGCCTGGAGTAGAAAGGCAGCTAAGATGGGCTACACCTTC
CAWSRKAAKMGYTF
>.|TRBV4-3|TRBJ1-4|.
TGCGCCAGCAGCCAAGACAGGGCTGCAAAACTGTTTTTT
CASSQDRAAKLFF
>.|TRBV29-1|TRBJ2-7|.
TGCAGCGTTGATGGGGCCGGCTACGAGCAGTACTTC
CSVDGAGYEQYF
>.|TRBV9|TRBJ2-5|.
TGTGCCAGCAGCGTACGAACCGAGGAGACCCAGTACTTC
CASSVRTEETQYF
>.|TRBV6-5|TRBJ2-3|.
TGTGCCAGCAGCCACTGGGCAGATACGCAGTATTTT
CASSHWADTQYF
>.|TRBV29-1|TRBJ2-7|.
TGCAGCGGTCAAGGGCAGGGGACCTCCTACGAGCAGTACTTC
CSGQGQGTSYEQYF
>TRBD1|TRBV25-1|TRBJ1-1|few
TGTGCCAGCAGTGAGACAGGGAGGGGGAACACTGAAGCTTTCTTT
CASSETGRGNTEAFF
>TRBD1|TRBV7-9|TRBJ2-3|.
TGTGCCAGCAGCCCCCGGGACAGGGGTACAGATACGCAGTATTTT
CASSPRDRGTDTQYF
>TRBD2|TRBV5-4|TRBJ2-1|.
TGTGCCAGCAGCTTGGCTAGCGGGCCCAATGAGCAGTTCTTC
CASSLASGPNEQFF
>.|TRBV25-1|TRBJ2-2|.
TGTGCCAGCAGTGAATTGGGGAACACCGGGGAGCTGTTTTTT
CASSELGNTGELFF
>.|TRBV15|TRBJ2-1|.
TGTGCCACCAGCGATCGCGGTCCCTACAATGAGCAGTTCTTC
CATSDRGPYNEQFF
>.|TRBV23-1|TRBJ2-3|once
TGCGCCGAAATAAAGGCGCGGTGGTTGGCTAGCACAGATACGCAGTATTTT
CAEIKARWLASTDTQYF
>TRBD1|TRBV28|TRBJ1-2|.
TGTGCCAGCAGTGCCCGACAGGGAAGGGGCTATGGCTACACCTTC
CASSARQGRGYGYTF
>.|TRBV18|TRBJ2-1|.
TGTGCCAGCTCACCCATGGACTCCTCCTACAATGAGCAGTTCTTC
CASSPMDSSYNEQFF
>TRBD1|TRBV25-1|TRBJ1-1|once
TGTGCCAGCAGGTTGACAGGGGGGACTGAAGCTTTCTTT
CASRLTGGTEAFF
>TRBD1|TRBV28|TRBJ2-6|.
TGTGCCAGCAGGACAGGGGCCAGCTCTGGGGCCAACGTCCTGACTTTC
CASRTGASSGANVLTF
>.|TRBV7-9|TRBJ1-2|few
TGTGCCAGCAGCCGAGAGACCTATGGCTACACCTTC
CASSRETYGYTF
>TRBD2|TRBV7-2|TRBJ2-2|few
TGTGCCAGCAGCCGCACTAGCGGGACATACACCGGGGAGCTGTTTTTT
CASSRTSGTYTGELFF
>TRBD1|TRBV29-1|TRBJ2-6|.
TGCAGCGTTGAAGACCAAGGGGGCCGCCTGACTTTC
CSVEDQGGRLTF
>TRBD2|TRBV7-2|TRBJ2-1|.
TGTGCCAGCAGCAGCCCCCCGGGACTAGGCCTTGGCAATGAGCAGTTCTTC
CASSSPPGLGLGNEQFF
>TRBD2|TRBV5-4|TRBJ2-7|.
TGTGCCAGCAGCTTGACTAGCGCCTCCTACGAGCAGTACTTC
CASSLTSASYEQYF
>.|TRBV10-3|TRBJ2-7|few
TGTGCCACCAGCGGGTCAGAGCGCTACGAGCAGTACTTC
CATSGSERYEQYF
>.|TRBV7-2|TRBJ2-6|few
TGTGCCAGCAGCTTAGGCGGTTCGGCGGGGGCCAACGTCCTGACTTTC
CASSLGGSAGANVLTF
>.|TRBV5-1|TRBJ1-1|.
TGCGCCAGCAGCTTAGTAATTTCGAACACTGAAGCTTTCTTT
CASSLVISNTEAFF
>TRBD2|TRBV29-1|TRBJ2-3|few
TGCAGCGTTGTGCGGGAGGCCCGCACAGATACGCAGTATTTT
CSVVREARTDTQYF
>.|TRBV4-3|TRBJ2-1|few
TGCGCCAGCAGCCAGGGGGTGGGAACTAGCATCCAGTTCTTC
CASSQGVGTSIQFF
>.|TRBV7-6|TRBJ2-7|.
TGTGCCAGCCGGCCGTTGAGCTCCTACGAGCAGTACTTC
CASRPLSSYEQYF
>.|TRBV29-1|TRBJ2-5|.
TGCAGCGTTGGTAAGACCCAGTACTTC
CSVGKTQYF
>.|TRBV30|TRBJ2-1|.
TGTGCCTGGAGTGTAGAGGTGCAGTTCTTC
CAWSVEVQFF
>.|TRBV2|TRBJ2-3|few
TGTGCCAGCAGATCTCTCCGCTCGGAGCAGTATTTT
CASRSLRSEQYF
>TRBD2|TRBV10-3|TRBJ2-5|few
TGTGCCATCAGTGCTCGGGGGGAAGAAGAGACCCAGTACTTC
CAISARGEEETQYF
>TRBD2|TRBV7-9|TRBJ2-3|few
TGTGCCAGCAGCTCATCTAGCGGCCCGCAGTATTTT
CASSSSSGPQYF